This paragraph reports one T cell receptor beta chain. Its matching antigen is unknown. The sample belongs to a study of T-cell reconstitution after alpha-beta-depleted transplantation in children. Unique molecular identifiers were used in preparing the TCRbeta library. One entry per CDR3 protein results from TCRdb running MiXCR on the PCR reads. The sample holds about 58,000 distinct CDR3 sequences, 40% to 55% seen once. The CDR3 runs 12 residues. Germline V gene sequence: CDR1 MDHEN, CDR2 SYDVKM. V was clipped by 5 bases and J by 8 bases, with 12 bases between them. Points from the study as a whole: Most T-cell counts and diversity one year after the transplant came from T cells that were newly produced.

The chain carries TRBV28 and TRBJ1-1; perhaps TRBD1 as D (6 bases). The source material was PBMCs, mostly from graft donor cells, sampled 360 days after TCRalphabeta/CD19-depleted stem cell transplant. The TCR comes from a male patient between 10 and 17 years old who had a stem cell transplant for acute lymphoblastic leukemia, so the T cells may come from the graft donor. CDR3 nucleotides: TGTGCCAGCAGTCCCGGGACATCAGAAGCTTTCTTT. Translation gives CASSPGTSEAFF.